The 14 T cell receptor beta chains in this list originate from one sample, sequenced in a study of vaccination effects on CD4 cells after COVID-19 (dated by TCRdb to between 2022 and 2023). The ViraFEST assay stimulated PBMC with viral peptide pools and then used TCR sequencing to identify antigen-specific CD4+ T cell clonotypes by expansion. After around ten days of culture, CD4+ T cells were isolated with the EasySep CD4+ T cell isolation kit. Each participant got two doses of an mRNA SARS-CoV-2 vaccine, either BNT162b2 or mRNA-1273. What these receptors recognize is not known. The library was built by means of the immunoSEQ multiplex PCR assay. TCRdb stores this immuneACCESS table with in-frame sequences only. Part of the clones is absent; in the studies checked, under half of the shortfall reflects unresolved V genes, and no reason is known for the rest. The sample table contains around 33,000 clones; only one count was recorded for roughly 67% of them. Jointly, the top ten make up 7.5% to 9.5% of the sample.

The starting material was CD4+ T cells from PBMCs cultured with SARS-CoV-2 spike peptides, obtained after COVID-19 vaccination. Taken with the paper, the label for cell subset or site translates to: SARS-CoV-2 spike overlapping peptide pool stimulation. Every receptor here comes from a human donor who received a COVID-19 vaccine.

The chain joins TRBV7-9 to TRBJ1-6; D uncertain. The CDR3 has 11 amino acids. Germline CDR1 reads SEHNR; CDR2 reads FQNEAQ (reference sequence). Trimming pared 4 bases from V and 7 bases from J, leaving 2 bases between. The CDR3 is CASSSNSPLHF. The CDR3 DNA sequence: TGTGCCAGCAGCTCAAATTCACCCCTCCACTTT.

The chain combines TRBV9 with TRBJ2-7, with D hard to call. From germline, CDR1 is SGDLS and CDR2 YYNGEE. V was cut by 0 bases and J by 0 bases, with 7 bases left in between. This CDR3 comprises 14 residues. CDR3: CASSVGTNSYEQYF. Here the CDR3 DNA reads TGTGCCAGCAGCGTAGGTACTAACTCCTACGAGCAGTACTTC.

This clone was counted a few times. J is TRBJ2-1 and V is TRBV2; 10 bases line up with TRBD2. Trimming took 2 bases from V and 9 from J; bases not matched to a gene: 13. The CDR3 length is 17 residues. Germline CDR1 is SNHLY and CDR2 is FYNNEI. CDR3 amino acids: CASSEKVAGGVRVEQFF. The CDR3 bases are TGTGCCAGCAGTGAAAAGGTAGCGGGAGGAGTACGGGTTGAGCAGTTCTTC.

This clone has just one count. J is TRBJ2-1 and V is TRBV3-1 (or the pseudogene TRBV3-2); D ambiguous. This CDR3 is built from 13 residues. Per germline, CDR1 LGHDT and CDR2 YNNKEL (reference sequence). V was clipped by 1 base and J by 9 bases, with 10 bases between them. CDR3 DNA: TGTGCCAGCAGCCAAGGACCCTTCGGTGAGCAGTTCTTC. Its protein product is CASSQGPFGEQFF.

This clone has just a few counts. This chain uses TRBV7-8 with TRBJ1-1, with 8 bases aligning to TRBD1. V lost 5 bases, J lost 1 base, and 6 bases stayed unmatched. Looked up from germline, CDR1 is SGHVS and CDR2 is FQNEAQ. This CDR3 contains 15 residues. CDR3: CASSRDRGENTEAFF. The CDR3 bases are TGTGCCAGCAGCCGAGACAGGGGCGAGAACACTGAAGCTTTCTTT.

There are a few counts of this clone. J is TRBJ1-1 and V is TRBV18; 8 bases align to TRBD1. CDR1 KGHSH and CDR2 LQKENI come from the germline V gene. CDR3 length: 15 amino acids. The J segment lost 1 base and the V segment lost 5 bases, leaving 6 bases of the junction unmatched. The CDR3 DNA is TGTGCCAGCTCATCTCAGGGGGCTGCGAACACTGAAGCTTTCTTT. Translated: CASSSQGAANTEAFF.

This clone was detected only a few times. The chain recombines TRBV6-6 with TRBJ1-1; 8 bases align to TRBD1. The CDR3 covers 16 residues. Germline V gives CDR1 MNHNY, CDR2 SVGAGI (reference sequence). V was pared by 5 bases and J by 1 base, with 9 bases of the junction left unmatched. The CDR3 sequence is CASSPRQGRSNTEAFF. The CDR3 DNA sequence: TGTGCCAGCAGTCCCCGACAGGGGAGATCGAACACTGAAGCTTTCTTT.

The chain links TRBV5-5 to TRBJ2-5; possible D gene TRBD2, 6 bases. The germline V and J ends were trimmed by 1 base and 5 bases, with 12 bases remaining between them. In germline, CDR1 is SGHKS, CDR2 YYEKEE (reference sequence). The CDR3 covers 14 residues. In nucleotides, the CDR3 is TGTGCCAGCAGCTTGACGGTGGAGGGGGAGACCCAGTACTTC. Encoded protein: CASSLTVEGETQYF.

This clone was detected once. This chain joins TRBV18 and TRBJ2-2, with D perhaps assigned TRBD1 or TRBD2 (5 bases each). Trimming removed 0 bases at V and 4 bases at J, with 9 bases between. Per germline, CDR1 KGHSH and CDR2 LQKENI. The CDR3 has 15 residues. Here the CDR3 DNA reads TGTGCCAGCTCACCACCGGGACGAGTCACCGGGGAGCTGTTTTTT. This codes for CASSPPGRVTGELFF.

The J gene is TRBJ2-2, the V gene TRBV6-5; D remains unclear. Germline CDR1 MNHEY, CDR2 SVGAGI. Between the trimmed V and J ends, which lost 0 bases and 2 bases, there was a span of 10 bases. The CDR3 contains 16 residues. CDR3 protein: CASSYSERINTGELFF. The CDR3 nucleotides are TGTGCCAGCAGTTACTCGGAACGGATCAACACCGGGGAGCTGTTTTTT.

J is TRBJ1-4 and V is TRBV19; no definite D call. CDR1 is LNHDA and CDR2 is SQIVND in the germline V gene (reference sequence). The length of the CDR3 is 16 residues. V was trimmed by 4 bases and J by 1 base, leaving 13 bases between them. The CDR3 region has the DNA TGTGCCAGTAGTAAAGTTCCGCGGCTAACTAATGAAAAACTGTTTTTT. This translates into CASSKVPRLTNEKLFF.

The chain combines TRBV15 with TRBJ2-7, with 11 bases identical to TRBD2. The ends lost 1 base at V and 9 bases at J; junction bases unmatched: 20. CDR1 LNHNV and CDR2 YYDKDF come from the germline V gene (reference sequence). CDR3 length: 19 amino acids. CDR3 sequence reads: CATSRARALAGGPDRGQYF. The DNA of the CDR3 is TGTGCCACCAGCAGAGCTCGTGCTTTAGCGGGAGGGCCAGATCGGGGGCAGTACTTC. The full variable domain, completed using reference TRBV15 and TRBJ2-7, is DAMVIQNPRYQVTQFGKPVTLSCSQTLNHNVMYWYQQKSSQAPKLLFHYYDKDFNNEADTPDNFQSRRPNTSFCFLDIRSPGLGDTAMYLCATSRARALAGGPDRGQYFGPGTRLTVT.

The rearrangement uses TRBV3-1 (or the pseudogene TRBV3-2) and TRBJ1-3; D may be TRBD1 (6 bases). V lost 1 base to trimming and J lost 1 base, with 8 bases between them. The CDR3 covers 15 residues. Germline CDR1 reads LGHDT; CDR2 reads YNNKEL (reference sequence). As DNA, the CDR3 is TGTGCCAGCAGCCAAGCAACAGGGTCTGGAAACACCATATATTTT. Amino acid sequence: CASSQATGSGNTIYF.

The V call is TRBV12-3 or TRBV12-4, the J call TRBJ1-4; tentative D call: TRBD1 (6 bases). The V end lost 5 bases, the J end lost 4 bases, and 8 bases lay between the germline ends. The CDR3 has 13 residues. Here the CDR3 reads CASSGQLNEKLFF. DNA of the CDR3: TGTGCCAGCAGTGGACAGCTTAATGAAAAACTGTTTTTT.